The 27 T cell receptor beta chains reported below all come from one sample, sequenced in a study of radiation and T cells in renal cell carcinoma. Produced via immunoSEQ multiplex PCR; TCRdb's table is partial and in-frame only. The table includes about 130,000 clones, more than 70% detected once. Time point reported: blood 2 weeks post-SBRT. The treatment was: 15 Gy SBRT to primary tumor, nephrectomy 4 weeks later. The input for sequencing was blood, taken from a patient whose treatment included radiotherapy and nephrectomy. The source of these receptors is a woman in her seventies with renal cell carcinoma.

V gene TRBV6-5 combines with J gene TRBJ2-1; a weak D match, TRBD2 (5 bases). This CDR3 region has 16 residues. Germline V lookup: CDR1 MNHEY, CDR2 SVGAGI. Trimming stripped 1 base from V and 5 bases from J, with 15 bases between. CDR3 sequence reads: CASSYFGITGDNEQFF. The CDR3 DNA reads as TGTGCCAGCAGTTACTTTGGGATAACCGGGGACAATGAGCAGTTCTTC.

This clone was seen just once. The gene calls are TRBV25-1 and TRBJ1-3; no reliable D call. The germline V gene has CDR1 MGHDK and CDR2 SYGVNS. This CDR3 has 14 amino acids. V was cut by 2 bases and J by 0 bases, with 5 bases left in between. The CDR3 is CASSEPRSGNTIYF. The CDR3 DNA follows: TGTGCCAGCAGTGAACCACGCTCTGGAAACACCATATATTTT.

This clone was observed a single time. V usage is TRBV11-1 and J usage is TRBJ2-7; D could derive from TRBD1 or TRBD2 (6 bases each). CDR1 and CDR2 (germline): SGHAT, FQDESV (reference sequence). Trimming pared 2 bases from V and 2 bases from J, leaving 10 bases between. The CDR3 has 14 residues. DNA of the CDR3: TGTGCCAGCAGCTTACTTCGGGGGCCCTACGAGCAGTACTTC. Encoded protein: CASSLLRGPYEQYF. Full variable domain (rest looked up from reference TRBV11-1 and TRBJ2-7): EAEVAQSPRYKITEKSQAVAFWCDPISGHATLYWYRQILGQGPELLVQFQDESVVDDSQLPKDRFSAERLKGVDSTLKIQPAELGDSAMYLCASSLLRGPYEQYFGPGTRLTVT.

The CDR3 sequence is CASSTGTKEEKLFF. The CDR3 DNA is TGTGCCAGTAGCACCGGGACAAAAGAAGAAAAACTGTTTTTT. The V gene is TRBV19, the J gene TRBJ1-4, with D possibly TRBD1 on 6 matching bases. V dropped 6 bases and J dropped 8 bases, with 16 bases sitting between them. Germline-derived CDR1 and CDR2 are LNHDA and SQIVND (reference sequence). The CDR3 totals 14 residues.

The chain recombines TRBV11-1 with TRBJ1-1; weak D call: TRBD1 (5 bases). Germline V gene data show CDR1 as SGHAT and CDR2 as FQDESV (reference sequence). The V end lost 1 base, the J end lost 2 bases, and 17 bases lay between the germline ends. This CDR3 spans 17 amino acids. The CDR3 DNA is TGTGCCAGCAGCTTAGGCCAGGTCCTTGGGGCTAACACTGAAGCTTTCTTT. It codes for CASSLGQVLGANTEAFF.

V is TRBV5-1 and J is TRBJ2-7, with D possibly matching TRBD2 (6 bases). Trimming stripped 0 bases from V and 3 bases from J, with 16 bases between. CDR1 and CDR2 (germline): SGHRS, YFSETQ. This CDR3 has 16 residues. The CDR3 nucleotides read TGCGCCAGCAGCTTGGCCATGGGGGGAACCCGCTACGAGCAGTACTTC. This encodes CASSLAMGGTRYEQYF.

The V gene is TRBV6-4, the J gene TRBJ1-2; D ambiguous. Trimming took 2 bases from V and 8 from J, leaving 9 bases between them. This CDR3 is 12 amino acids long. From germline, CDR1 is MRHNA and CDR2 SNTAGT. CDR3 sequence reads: CASSDRTGGYTF. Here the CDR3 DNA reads TGTGCCAGCAGTGACAGGACGGGGGGCTACACCTTC.

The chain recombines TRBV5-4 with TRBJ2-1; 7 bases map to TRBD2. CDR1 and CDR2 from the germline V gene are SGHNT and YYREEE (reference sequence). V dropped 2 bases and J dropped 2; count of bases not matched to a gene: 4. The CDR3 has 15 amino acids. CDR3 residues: CASSLTSEPYNEQFF. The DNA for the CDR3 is TGTGCCAGCAGCTTAACTAGCGAGCCCTACAATGAGCAGTTCTTC.

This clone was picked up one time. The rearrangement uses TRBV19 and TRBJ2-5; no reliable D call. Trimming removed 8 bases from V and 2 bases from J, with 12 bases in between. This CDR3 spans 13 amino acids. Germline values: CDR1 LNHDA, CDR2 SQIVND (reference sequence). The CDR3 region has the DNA TGTGCCAGTTCCTGGGTAGTACAAGAGACCCAGTACTTC. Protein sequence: CASSWVVQETQYF. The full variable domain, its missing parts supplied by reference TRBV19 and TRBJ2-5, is DGGITQSPKYLFRKEGQNVTLSCEQNLNHDAMYWYRQDPGQGLRLIYYSQIVNDFQKGDIAEGYSVSREKKESFPLTVTSAQKNPTAFYLCASSWVVQETQYFGPGTRLLVL.

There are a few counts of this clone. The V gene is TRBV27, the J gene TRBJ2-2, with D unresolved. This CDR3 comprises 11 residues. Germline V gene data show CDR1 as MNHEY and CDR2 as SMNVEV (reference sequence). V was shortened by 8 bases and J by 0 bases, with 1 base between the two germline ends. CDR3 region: CASSNTGELFF. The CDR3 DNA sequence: TGTGCCAGCTCGAACACCGGGGAGCTGTTTTTT.

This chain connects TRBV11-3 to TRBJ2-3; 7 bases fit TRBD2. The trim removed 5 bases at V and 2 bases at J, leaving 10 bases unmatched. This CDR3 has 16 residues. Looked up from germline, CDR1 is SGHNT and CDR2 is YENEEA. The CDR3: CASSVWQRGATDTQYF. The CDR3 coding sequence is TGTGCCAGCAGCGTATGGCAGCGGGGCGCCACAGATACGCAGTATTTT. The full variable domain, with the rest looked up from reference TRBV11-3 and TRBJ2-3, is EAGVVQSPRYKIIEKKQPVAFWCNPISGHNTLYWYLQNLGQGPELLIRYENEEAVDDSQLPKDRFSAERLKGVDSTLKIQPAELGDSAVYLCASSVWQRGATDTQYFGPGTRLTVL.

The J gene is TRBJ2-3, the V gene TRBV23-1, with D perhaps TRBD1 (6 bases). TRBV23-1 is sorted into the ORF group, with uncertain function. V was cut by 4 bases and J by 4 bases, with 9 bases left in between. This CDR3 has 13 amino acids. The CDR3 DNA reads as TGCGCCAGCAGTCCCTGGGGGCCAGATACGCAGTATTTT. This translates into CASSPWGPDTQYF.

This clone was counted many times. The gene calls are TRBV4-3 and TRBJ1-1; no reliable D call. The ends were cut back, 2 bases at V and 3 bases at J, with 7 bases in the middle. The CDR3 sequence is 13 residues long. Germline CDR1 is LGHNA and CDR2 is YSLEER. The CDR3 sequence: CASSQKVDTEAFF. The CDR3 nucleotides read TGCGCCAGCAGCCAAAAAGTGGACACTGAAGCTTTCTTT.

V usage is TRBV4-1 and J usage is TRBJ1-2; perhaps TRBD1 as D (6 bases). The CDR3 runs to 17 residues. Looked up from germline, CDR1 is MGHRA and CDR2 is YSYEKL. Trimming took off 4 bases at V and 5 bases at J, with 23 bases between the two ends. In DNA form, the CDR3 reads TGCGCCAGCAGCCCCTCCCCGGGGTCAGGGGAGAGGTATGGCTACACCTTC. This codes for CASSPSPGSGERYGYTF.

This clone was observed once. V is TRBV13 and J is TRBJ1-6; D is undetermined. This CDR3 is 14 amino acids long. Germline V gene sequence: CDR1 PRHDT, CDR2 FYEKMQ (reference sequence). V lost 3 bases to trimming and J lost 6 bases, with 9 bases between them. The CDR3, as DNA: TGTGCCAGCAGCTTTGGCCAGGCTAATTCACCCCTCCACTTT. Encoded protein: CASSFGQANSPLHF.

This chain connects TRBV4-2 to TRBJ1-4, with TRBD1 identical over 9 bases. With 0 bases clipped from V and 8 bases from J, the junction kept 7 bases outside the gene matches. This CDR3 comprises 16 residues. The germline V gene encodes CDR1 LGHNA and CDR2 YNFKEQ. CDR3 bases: TGTGCCAGCAGCCAAGATCCGGGACAGGGAAGAGAAAAACTGTTTTTT. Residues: CASSQDPGQGREKLFF.

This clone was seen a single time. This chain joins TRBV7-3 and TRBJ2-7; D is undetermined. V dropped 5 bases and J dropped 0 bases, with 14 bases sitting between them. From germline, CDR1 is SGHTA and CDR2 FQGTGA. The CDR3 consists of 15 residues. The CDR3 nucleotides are TGTGCCAGCAGCCCAACCCCTGGAGCCTCCTACGAGCAGTACTTC. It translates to CASSPTPGASYEQYF. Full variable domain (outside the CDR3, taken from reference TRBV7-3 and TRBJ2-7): GAGVSQTPSNKVTEKGKYVELRCDPISGHTALYWYRQSLGQGPEFLIYFQGTGAADDSGLPNDRFFAVRPEGSVSTLKIQRTERGDSAVYLCASSPTPGASYEQYFGPGTRLTVT.

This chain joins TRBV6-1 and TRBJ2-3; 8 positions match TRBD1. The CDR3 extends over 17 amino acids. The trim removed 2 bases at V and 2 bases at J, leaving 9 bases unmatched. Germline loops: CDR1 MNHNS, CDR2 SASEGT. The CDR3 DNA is TGTGCCAGCAGTGAAAGACAGGGGTGGCGAGCCACAGATACGCAGTATTTT. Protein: CASSERQGWRATDTQYF.

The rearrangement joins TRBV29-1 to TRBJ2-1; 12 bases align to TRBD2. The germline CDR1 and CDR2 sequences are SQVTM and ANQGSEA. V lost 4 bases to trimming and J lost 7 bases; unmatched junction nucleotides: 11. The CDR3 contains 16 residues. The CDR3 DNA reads TGCAGCGTTGGCCCGGGATCTAGCGGGGGGGGGAATGAGCAGTTCTTC. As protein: CSVGPGSSGGGNEQFF.

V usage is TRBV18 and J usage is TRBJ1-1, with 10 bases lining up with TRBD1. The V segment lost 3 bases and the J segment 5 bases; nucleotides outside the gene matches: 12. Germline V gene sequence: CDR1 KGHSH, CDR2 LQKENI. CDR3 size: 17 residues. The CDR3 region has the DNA TGTGCCAGCTCACCGAAGGGGACAGGGGCAAATCCTACTGAAGCTTTCTTT. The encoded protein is CASSPKGTGANPTEAFF.

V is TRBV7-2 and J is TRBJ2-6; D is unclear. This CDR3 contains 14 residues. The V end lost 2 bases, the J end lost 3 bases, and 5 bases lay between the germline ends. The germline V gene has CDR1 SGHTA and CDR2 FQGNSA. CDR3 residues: CASSLIGGANVLTF. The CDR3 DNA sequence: TGTGCCAGCAGCTTAATCGGTGGGGCCAACGTCCTGACTTTC. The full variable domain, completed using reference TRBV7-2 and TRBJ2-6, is GAGVSQSPSNKVTEKGKDVELRCDPISGHTALYWYRQSLGQGLEFLIYFQGNSAPDKSGLPSDRFSAERTGGSVSTLTIQRTQQEDSAVYLCASSLIGGANVLTFGAGSRLTVL.

CDR3 sequence reads: CASSFGQGTGELFF. CDR3 bases: TGTGCCAGTAGCTTCGGACAGGGTACCGGGGAGCTGTTTTTT. The V call is TRBV19, the J call TRBJ2-2; 8 bases match TRBD1. The V gene end was trimmed by 6 bases and the J gene end by 5 bases; junction bases not matched to a gene: 5. Germline values: CDR1 LNHDA, CDR2 SQIVND (reference sequence). The CDR3 consists of 14 residues.

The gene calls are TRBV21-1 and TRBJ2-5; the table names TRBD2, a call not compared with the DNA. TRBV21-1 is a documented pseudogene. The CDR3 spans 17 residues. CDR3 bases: TGTGCCAGCAGCAGCCGCCCTGAAGCGGGGGACCAAGAGACCCAGTACTTC. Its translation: CASSSRPEAGDQETQYF.

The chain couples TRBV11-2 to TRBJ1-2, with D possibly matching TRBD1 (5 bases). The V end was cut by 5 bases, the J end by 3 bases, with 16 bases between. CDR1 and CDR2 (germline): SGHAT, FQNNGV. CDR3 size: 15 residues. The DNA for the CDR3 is TGTGCCAGCAGCCGCCCCGATCAGGGCGACTATGGCTACACCTTC. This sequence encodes CASSRPDQGDYGYTF.

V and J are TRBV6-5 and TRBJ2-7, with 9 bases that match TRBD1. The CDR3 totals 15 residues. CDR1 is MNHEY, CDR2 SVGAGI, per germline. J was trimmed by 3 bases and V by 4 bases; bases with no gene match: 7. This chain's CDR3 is CASSSPGQGVYEQYF. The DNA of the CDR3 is TGTGCCAGCAGTTCCCCGGGACAGGGAGTCTACGAGCAGTACTTC.

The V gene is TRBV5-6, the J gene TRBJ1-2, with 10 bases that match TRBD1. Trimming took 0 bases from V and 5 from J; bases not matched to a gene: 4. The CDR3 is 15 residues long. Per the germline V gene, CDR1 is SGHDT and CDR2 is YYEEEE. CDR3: CASSLGDRGSYGYTF. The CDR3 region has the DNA TGTGCCAGCAGCTTGGGGGACAGGGGTTCTTATGGCTACACCTTC.

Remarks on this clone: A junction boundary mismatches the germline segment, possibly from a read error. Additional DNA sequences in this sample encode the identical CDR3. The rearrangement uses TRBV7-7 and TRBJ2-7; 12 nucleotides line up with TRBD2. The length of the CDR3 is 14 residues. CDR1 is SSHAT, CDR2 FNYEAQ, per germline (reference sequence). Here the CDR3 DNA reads TGTGCTAGCAGCCCGGGACTAGCGGGCGACGAGCAGTACTTC. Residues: CASSPGLAGDEQYF.